This T cell receptor (beta chain) originates from a study of shared clonotypes between healthy human individuals. Regarding the study as a whole: Rarefaction indicated that sorted-subset sequencing remained incomplete although depth was large.

Among the donors, all were Caucasian adults who lived in Nashville, Tennessee. The method was immunoSEQ multiplex PCR; TCRdb's version includes in-frame clones alone and lacks a portion of them. Here the sample spans around 2,000,000 clones, about 95% being singletons. CDR1 is MNHNS, CDR2 SASEGT, per germline. V lost 8 bases, J lost 0 bases, and 8 bases lay in between. This CDR3 spans 14 amino acids. This clone was seen only once. Its antigen is unknown. Sequences were obtained from naive CD4+ T cells sorted from blood. Subset indicated: CD45RA+ positively selected. This receptor was obtained from a man younger than 35 in good health. This chain joins TRBV6-1 and TRBJ1-6; no clear D. The CDR3, as DNA: TGTGCCAGCGCGGAGAGCTCCTATAATTCACCCCTCCACTTT. This codes for CASAESSYNSPLHF.